This record covers a single T cell receptor (beta chain). The source of the sample is a study of blood T cell repertoires in COVID-19. The germline gives CDR1 LNHDA, CDR2 SQIVND (reference sequence). The CDR3 runs to 14 residues. Deletions cut 3 bases from V and 0 bases from J, with 9 bases between. Clones were read by immunoSEQ multiplex PCR, and TCRdb kept only the in-frame ones, dropping some. This table has some 170,000 clones, roughly 88% appearing once. This rearrangement joins TRBV19 to TRBJ2-7, with D unclear. This receptor was identified in a woman in her 40s with COVID-19, enrolled during active disease. Sequencing used peripheral blood. Here the CDR3 reads CASSMGRNSYEQYF. The CDR3 nucleotides are TGTGCCAGTAGTATGGGCAGGAACTCCTACGAGCAGTACTTC.